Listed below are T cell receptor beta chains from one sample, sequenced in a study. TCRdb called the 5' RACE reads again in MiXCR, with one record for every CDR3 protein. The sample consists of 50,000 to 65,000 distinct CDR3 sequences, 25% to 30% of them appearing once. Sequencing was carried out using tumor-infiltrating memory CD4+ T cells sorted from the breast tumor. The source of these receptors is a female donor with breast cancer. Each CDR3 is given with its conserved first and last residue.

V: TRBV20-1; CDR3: CSARFPRSSYNEQFF
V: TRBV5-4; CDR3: CASRKQGMNEQYF
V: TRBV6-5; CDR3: CASSRREGQPQHF
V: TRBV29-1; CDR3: CSVGQGMRNEQFF
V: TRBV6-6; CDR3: CASLGGANEQFF
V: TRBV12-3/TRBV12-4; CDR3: CASSSLAADTQYF
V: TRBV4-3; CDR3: CASSQGLAGDTGELFF
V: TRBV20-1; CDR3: CSALDPLLSEKLFF
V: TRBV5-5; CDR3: CASSFAQGYDYTF
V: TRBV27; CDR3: CASSSPLRLAGVGDEQFF
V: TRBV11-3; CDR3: CASSLSGTVSEQYF
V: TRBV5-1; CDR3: CASSFSTSGRRGTLEQFF
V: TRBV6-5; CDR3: CASSYKVGPNSPLHF
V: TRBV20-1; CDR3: CSAPGGLAGSGSYNEQFF
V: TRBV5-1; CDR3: CASSLAVNQPQHF
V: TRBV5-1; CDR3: CASSVDLNGELFF
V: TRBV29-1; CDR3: CSVGGLARDTQYF
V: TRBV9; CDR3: CASSVGRAGAQYF
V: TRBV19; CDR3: CASSTSGASPRPQHF
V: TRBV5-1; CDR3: CASSSPYSSGYTF
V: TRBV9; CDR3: CASSVLVAGHTDTQYF
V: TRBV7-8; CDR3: CASRLQGTDTQYF
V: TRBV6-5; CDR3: CASSQDRVDGYTF
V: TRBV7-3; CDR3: CASRTGNTGELFF
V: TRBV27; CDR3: CAIKPQGNTEAFF
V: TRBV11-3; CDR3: CASSLGGAPTDTQYF
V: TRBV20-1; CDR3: CSARAETGGNYGYTF